This TCR beta chain appears in the sequencing data of a study of response to subunit inactivated influenza vaccine. TCRdb itself ran the RT-PCR reads through MiXCR, one entry per CDR3 protein. The sample includes about 190,000 distinct CDR3 sequences, around an eighth seen only once; the top ten take approximately 30%. Points from the study as a whole: Authors suggested each seasonal influenza vaccination recruits few new T cells.

Trimming stripped 4 bases from V and 14 bases from J, with 14 bases between. The length of the CDR3 is 11 residues. Germline CDR1 reads WSHSY; CDR2 reads SAAADI. Points on this clonotype: The antigen is not known.

This specimen was CD8+ T cells sorted from PBMCs, taken 4 to 6 days after vaccination. The rearrangement uses TRBV10-2 and TRBJ1-2; D might be TRBD1 (5 bases). The clonotype originates from a man between 45 and 60 years old who received an inactivated influenza vaccine. This chain's CDR3 is CASSAVEGYTF. CDR3 DNA sequence: TGCGCCAGCAGTGCGGTGGAGGGGTATACCTTC.